This T cell receptor beta chain was identified during a study of T cell responses to AZD1222 COVID-19 vaccine. Whole-study findings and limits: There were mostly white British donors and more females than males, and clonal diversity was possibly underestimated. Reports say nearly half of spike-specific TCRs go after unmutated variant regions. The peak T cell response came first, and repertoires were sampled only after it.

About this clone itself: Its specificity is not known.

Pooling covered second doses at about 4 or about 12 weeks. The table came from immunoSEQ multiplex PCR; TCRdb's copy has only in-frame clones and leaves some out. The table has some 130,000 clones, about 93% seen once. V lost 3 bases and J lost 3; bases outside the gene matches: 11. Per the germline V gene, CDR1 is LNHNV and CDR2 is YYDKDF (reference sequence). CDR3 length: 17 residues. The chain recombines TRBV15 with TRBJ2-1; 7 bases map to TRBD1. This receptor was obtained from an adult who received the AZD1222 COVID-19 vaccine. Sequenced here: peripheral blood, sampled 28 days after the second AZD1222 dose. CDR3: CATSRIGATGIYNEQFF. In DNA, the CDR3 is TGTGCCACCAGCAGGATCGGAGCGACAGGGATCTACAATGAGCAGTTCTTC.